The 16 T cell receptor beta chains below were found in one sample sequenced in a study of T cell changes during pregnancy in multiple sclerosis. Method: immunoSEQ multiplex PCR; TCRdb's copy keeps in-frame clones and lacks some. The sample holds approximately 88,000 clones, approximately 94% seen once. Sequencing used peripheral blood, obtained in the third trimester of pregnancy. The receptors originated from a female donor with multiple sclerosis, enrolled in a pregnancy study.

V usage is TRBV19 and J usage is TRBJ1-1; TRBD1 might be the D (6 bases). Deletions cut 7 bases from V and 1 base from J, with 10 bases between. CDR1 and CDR2 from the germline V gene are LNHDA and SQIVND (reference sequence). This CDR3 is built from 13 residues. The CDR3 DNA sequence: TGTGCCAGTAACCACAGGGAGAACACTGAAGCTTTCTTT. Translation: CASNHRENTEAFF.

The rearrangement uses TRBV4-1 and TRBJ2-5; D gene unclear. V was trimmed by 1 base and J by 5 bases, leaving 8 bases between them. CDR1 is MGHRA and CDR2 is YSYEKL in the germline V gene. CDR3 length: 13 residues. CDR3 sequence: CASSQVQVETQYF. DNA of the CDR3: TGCGCCAGCAGCCAAGTTCAGGTGGAGACCCAGTACTTC.

The chain combines TRBV23-1 with TRBJ2-1; 9 nucleotides agree with TRBD1. TRBV23-1 is reported as an ORF; its role is uncertain. V dropped 6 bases and J dropped 8; count of bases not matched to a gene: 17. This CDR3 comprises 17 residues. CDR3 bases: TGCGCCAGCAGACTCTCCTCTACTGGACAGGGGAGGGATGAGCAGTTCTTC. Translation: CASRLSSTGQGRDEQFF.

This chain connects TRBV5-1 to TRBJ2-3, with TRBD2 matching 8 bases. Trimming cost V 4 bases and J 1 base; bases outside gene matches: 8. CDR1 is SGHRS and CDR2 is YFSETQ in the germline V gene. The length of the CDR3 is 16 residues. The CDR3 sequence is CASSPGLALRTDTQYF. CDR3 bases: TGCGCCAGCAGCCCTGGACTAGCACTTCGCACAGATACGCAGTATTTT.

The V call is TRBV7-9, the J call TRBJ2-7; TRBD2 is a possible D gene (6 bases). Germline V gene lookup returns CDR1 SEHNR and CDR2 FQNEAQ (reference sequence). V lost 1 base, J lost 5 bases, and 15 bases lay in between. CDR3 length: 15 residues. The CDR3 reads CASSLGPGEVDEQYF. The DNA for the CDR3 is TGTGCCAGCAGCTTAGGCCCGGGAGAGGTGGACGAGCAGTACTTC.

The chain couples TRBV6-5 to TRBJ2-1, with 8 bases identical to TRBD2. This CDR3 spans 14 amino acids. V shed 6 bases and J 7 bases; nucleotides not matched to a gene: 8. The germline gives CDR1 MNHEY, CDR2 SVGAGI. CDR3 nucleotide sequence: TGTGCCAGCAGCCGAGCGGGAGTAAGAAATGAGCAGTTCTTC. Translating it yields CASSRAGVRNEQFF.

The V call is TRBV6-1, the J call TRBJ2-7; D gene unclear. This CDR3 has 15 amino acids. V lost 4 bases and J 2 bases, leaving 15 bases between the germline ends. In germline, CDR1 is MNHNS, CDR2 SASEGT. The CDR3 here is CASSGALTETYEQYF. The DNA for the CDR3 is TGTGCCAGCAGTGGGGCCCTGACGGAAACCTACGAGCAGTACTTC.

The chain employs TRBV7-9 and TRBJ2-2; TRBD2 might be the D (6 bases). Germline values: CDR1 SEHNR, CDR2 FQNEAQ (reference sequence). This CDR3 spans 16 amino acids. The V end was cut by 1 base, the J end by 0 bases, with 9 bases between. The CDR3 DNA sequence: TGTGCCAGCAGCTTAGTCGGGGGTGCGAACACCGGGGAGCTGTTTTTT. The encoded protein is CASSLVGGANTGELFF.

This chain connects TRBV7-6 to TRBJ2-7; D may be TRBD2 (7 bases). Germline loops: CDR1 SGHVS, CDR2 FNYEAQ. CDR3 size: 14 residues. Trimming took 5 bases from V and 2 from J, leaving 13 bases between them. The CDR3 loop is CASSPNGGPYEQYF. CDR3 DNA sequence: TGTGCCAGCAGCCCGAACGGGGGGCCCTACGAGCAGTACTTC. The full variable domain, its missing parts supplied by reference TRBV7-6 and TRBJ2-7, is GAGVSQSPRYKVTKRGQDVALRCDPISGHVSLYWYRQALGQGPEFLTYFNYEAQQDKSGLPNDRFSAERPEGSISTLTIQRTEQRDSAMYRCASSPNGGPYEQYFGPGTRLTVT.

This chain uses TRBV30 with TRBJ2-1; 14 nucleotides align to TRBD2. Germline V lookup: CDR1 GTSNPN, CDR2 SVGIG (reference sequence). Trimming removed 3 bases from V and 7 bases from J; junction bases left unmatched: 14. The length of the CDR3 is 18 residues. CDR3 region: CAWRRGVGTSGSTNEQFF. The DNA for the CDR3 is TGTGCCTGGAGGAGAGGAGTCGGGACTAGCGGGAGTACAAATGAGCAGTTCTTC.

This chain links TRBV10-1 with TRBJ1-1; 9 bases match TRBD1. Germline CDR1 reads WNHNN; CDR2 reads SYGVQD (reference sequence). This CDR3 is 14 amino acids long. With 6 bases clipped from V and 4 bases from J, the junction kept 6 bases outside the gene matches. In DNA, the CDR3 is TGCGCCAGCAGGGGACAGGGTTCGGGCACTGAAGCTTTCTTT. It yields the protein CASRGQGSGTEAFF.

Here the CDR3 DNA reads TGTGCCAGCATCCCTTTCGGACTGGTCACAGATACGCAGTATTTT. Its protein is CASIPFGLVTDTQYF. V and J are TRBV27 and TRBJ2-3; TRBD2 is a possible D gene (5 bases). The CDR3 covers 15 residues. Looked up from germline, CDR1 is MNHEY and CDR2 is SMNVEV (reference sequence). The V end was cut by 7 bases, the J end by 2 bases, with 16 bases between.

The V call is TRBV2, the J call TRBJ1-4; no clear D gene. The CDR3 covers 14 residues. V gave up 6 bases and J gave up 0 bases, with 8 bases separating them. Germline V gene data show CDR1 as SNHLY and CDR2 as FYNNEI. In DNA, the CDR3 is TGTGCCAGCAGGGAGGAAACAACTAATGAAAAACTGTTTTTT. This codes for CASREETTNEKLFF. The full variable domain, rest sourced from reference TRBV2 and TRBJ1-4, is EPEVTQTPSHQVTQMGQEVILRCVPISNHLYFYWYRQILGQKVEFLVSFYNNEISEKSEIFDDQFSVERPDGSNFTLKIRSTKLEDSAMYFCASREETTNEKLFFGSGTQLSVL.

This chain uses TRBV6-6 with TRBJ1-1; D possibly corresponds to TRBD1 (5 bases). This CDR3 is built from 13 residues. Germline V lookup: CDR1 MNHNY, CDR2 SVGAGI (reference sequence). The germline V and J ends were trimmed by 2 bases and 11 bases, with 15 bases remaining between them. CDR3 DNA: TGTGCCAGCAGTTACGGGGCAGGCCTGGAGGCTTTCTTT. It yields the protein CASSYGAGLEAFF.

The chain uses TRBV4-3 and TRBJ1-2; the match to TRBD1 covers 8 bases. The V gene's germline CDR1 is LGHNA and CDR2 YSLEER. The CDR3 is 16 residues long. V dropped 4 bases and J dropped 8; count of bases not matched to a gene: 15. The CDR3 nucleotides read TGCGCCAGCAGCCCATCGGACAGGGCAACCCGGCGGGGCTACACCTTC. Its translation is CASSPSDRATRRGYTF.

The sample holds a few counts of this clone. This chain connects TRBV21-1 to TRBJ2-7; the DNA was not used to check the table's D call, TRBD2. TRBV21-1 is recorded as a pseudogene. This CDR3 region has 13 residues. CDR3 sequence reads: CASSKPSGSEQYF. CDR3 nucleotides: TGTGCCAGCAGCAAACCTAGCGGGAGCGAGCAGTACTTC.